The present TCR beta chain was sequenced within a study of healthy donors' naive CD4 and CD8 T cells. Notes on the study in general: Naive CD4+ and CD8+ cells reportedly differed in usage of most V and J genes.

About this clonotype: Its specificity is not known.

Each TCR library used 400 to 600 ng of total RNA and a linear amplification protocol. From the reads, TCRdb called clonotypes with MiXCR, one entry per CDR3 protein. Of 150,000 to 200,000 distinct CDR3 sequences in the sample, 74% were seen once. V was shortened by 3 bases and J by 6 bases, with 9 bases between the two germline ends. Looked up from germline, CDR1 is LNHNV and CDR2 is YYDKDF (reference sequence). There are 12 residues in the CDR3. The clonotype was recovered from a pool of human donors in good health; the sample pools cells from several healthy donors. This chain joins TRBV15 and TRBJ2-7; no reliable D call. Material: naive CD4+ and CD8+ T cells sorted from blood, pooled from several donors. The CDR3 DNA is TGTGCCACCAGCAGTTTGCGATCCGAGCAGTACTTC. As protein: CATSSLRSEQYF.